This TCR beta chain was documented in a study of blood T cell repertoires in COVID-19. After removal of 3 bases from V and 2 bases from J, the junction contained 7 bases not matched to a gene. The CDR3 is made up of 16 amino acids. CDR1 is DFQATT, CDR2 SNEGSKA, per germline (reference sequence). Repertoires were generated with immunoSEQ multiplex PCR, while TCRdb's copy carries only in-frame clones and drops some. The table shows approximately 230,000 clones, with approximately 84% occurring only once. V is TRBV20-1 and J is TRBJ2-3; 11 positions agree with TRBD2. Sequencing used PBMCs or T cells enriched from blood (not recorded which). This clonotype was sampled from a man aged 40-49 years who had recovered from COVID-19. CDR3 nucleotides: TGCAGTGCTAGTACTAGCGGGAGATGGGACACAGATACGCAGTATTTT. Translated, it gives CSASTSGRWDTDTQYF.